This T cell receptor beta chain was identified in a study of blood T cell repertoires in COVID-19. Study as a whole: Specimens from acute and convalescent COVID-19 originated in the United States, Italy and Spain. Sample material is recorded as cDNA or gDNA derived from T cells, B-cell-depleted T cells, or PBMCs.

Cohorts were determined from participant-reported clinical history. Measured with immunoSEQ multiplex PCR; TCRdb has only the in-frame clones, and not every one. The table has some 500,000 clones, approximately 88% seen once; the top ten hold about 1.7%. This CDR3 region has 15 residues. V dropped 6 bases and J dropped 5; count of bases not matched to a gene: 9. Germline lookup yields CDR1 MNHEY and CDR2 SVGAGI. The sample consisted of PBMCs or T cells enriched from blood (not recorded which). The chain joins TRBV6-5 to TRBJ1-5; 8 bases are shared with TRBD1. The clonotype was recovered from a woman in her 40s who had recovered from COVID-19. The CDR3 DNA is TGTGCCAGCAGAACTACAGGGGGGCCAGATCAGCCCCAGCATTTT. Translated, it gives CASRTTGGPDQPQHF.